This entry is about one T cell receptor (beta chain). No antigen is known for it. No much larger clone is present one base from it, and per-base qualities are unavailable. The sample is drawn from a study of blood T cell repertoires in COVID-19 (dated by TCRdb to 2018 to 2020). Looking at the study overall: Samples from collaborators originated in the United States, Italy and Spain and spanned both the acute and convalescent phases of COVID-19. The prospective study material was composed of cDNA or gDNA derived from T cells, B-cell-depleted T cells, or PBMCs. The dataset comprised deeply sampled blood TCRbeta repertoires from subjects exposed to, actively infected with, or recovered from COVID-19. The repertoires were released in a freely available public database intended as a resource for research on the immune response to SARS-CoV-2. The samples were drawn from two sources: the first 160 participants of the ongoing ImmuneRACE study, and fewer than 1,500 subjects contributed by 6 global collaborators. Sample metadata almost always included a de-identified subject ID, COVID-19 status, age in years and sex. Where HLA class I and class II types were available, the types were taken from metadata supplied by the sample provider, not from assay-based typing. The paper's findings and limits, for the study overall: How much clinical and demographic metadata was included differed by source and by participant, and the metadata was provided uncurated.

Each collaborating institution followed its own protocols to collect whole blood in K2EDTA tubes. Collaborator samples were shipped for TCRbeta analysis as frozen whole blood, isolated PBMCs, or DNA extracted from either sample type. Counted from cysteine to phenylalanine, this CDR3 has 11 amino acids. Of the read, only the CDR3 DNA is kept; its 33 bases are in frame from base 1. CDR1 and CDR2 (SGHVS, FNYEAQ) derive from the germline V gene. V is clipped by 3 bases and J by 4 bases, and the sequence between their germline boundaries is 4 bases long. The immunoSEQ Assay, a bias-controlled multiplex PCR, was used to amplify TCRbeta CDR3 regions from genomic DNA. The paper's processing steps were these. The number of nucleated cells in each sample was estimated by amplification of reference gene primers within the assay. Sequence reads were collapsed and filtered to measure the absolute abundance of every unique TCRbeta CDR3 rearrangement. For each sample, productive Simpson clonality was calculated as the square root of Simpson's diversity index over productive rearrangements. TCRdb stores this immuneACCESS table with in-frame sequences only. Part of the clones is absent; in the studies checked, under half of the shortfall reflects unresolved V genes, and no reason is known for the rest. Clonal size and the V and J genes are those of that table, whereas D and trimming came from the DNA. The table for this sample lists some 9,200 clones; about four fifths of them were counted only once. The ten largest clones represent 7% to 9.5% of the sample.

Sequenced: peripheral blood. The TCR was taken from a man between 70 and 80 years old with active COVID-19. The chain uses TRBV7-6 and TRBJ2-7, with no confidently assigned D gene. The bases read TGTGCCAGCAGCTTCCAATACGAGCAGTACTTC. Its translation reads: CASSFQYEQYF.